Following are 24 T cell receptor beta chains from one sample sequenced in a study of blood T cell repertoires in COVID-19. The method was immunoSEQ multiplex PCR; TCRdb's version includes in-frame clones alone and lacks a portion of them. This sample yields fewer than 200,000 clones, of which more than 70% are seen a single time; roughly 2% belongs to the top ten. The sample consisted of peripheral blood. All receptors derive from a man aged 50-59 years who had recovered from COVID-19.

V usage is TRBV6-6 and J usage is TRBJ2-3; TRBD2 agrees at 8 bases. V lost 7 bases and J lost 0; bases outside the gene matches: 9. The CDR3 is made up of 16 amino acids. Germline V gene sequence: CDR1 MNHNY, CDR2 SVGAGI (reference sequence). The CDR3 DNA follows: TGTGCCAGCATTAGAGGAGTAGCGGGGAGCACAGATACGCAGTATTTT. Amino acid sequence: CASIRGVAGSTDTQYF.

The chain has TRBV5-1 and TRBJ2-2; TRBD2 agrees at 10 bases. After removal of 4 bases from V and 1 base from J, the junction contained 7 bases not matched to a gene. Germline CDR1 is SGHRS and CDR2 is YFSETQ. CDR3 length equals 17 residues. This chain's CDR3 is CASSSGGEARNTGELFF. In DNA, the CDR3 is TGCGCCAGCAGCAGCGGGGGGGAGGCCCGGAACACCGGGGAGCTGTTTTTT. The whole variable domain, filled in from reference TRBV5-1 and TRBJ2-2, reads KAGVTQTPRYLIKTRGQQVTLSCSPISGHRSVSWYQQTPGQGLQFLFEYFSETQRNKGNFPGRFSGRQFSNSRSEMNVSTLELGDSALYLCASSSGGEARNTGELFFGEGSRLTVL.

This clone has more than one count but fewer than ten. The V and J genes are TRBV5-4 and TRBJ1-1; 11 bases align to TRBD1. The CDR3 loop spans 14 amino acids. Per the germline V gene, CDR1 is SGHNT and CDR2 is YYREEE (reference sequence). The V gene end was trimmed by 4 bases and the J gene end by 10 bases; junction bases not matched to a gene: 9. Here the CDR3 reads CASSDGQGTGGAFF. The CDR3 DNA reads TGTGCCAGCAGCGACGGACAGGGGACAGGGGGAGCTTTCTTT. Together with reference TRBV5-4 and TRBJ1-1, the CDR3 gives the full variable domain: ETGVTQSPTHLIKTRGQQVTLRCSSQSGHNTVSWYQQALGQGPQFIFQYYREEENGRGNFPPRFSGLQFPNYSSELNVNALELDDSALYLCASSDGQGTGGAFFGQGTRLTVV.

V gene TRBV19 combines with J gene TRBJ2-3, with D possibly being TRBD1 (6 bases). The germline V and J ends were trimmed by 8 bases and 1 base, with 13 bases remaining between them. The CDR3 is made up of 14 amino acids. The germline gives CDR1 LNHDA, CDR2 SQIVND (reference sequence). This CDR3 is CASGRTAGTDTQYF. As DNA, the CDR3 is TGTGCCAGTGGAAGGACAGCCGGCACAGATACGCAGTATTTT.

The J gene is TRBJ2-7, the V gene TRBV6-2 or TRBV6-3; the match to TRBD1 covers 10 bases. J was trimmed by 6 bases and V by 6 bases; bases with no gene match: 5. Germline lookup yields CDR1 MNHEY and CDR2 SVGEGT. CDR3 length: 13 residues. CDR3 sequence (DNA): TGTGCCAGCAGCGCTTGGACAGGGGGCGAGCAGTACTTC. Amino acids: CASSAWTGGEQYF.

The V gene is TRBV6-6, the J gene TRBJ2-5; 11 bases agree with TRBD2. This CDR3 region has 13 residues. The V gene end was trimmed by 2 bases and the J gene end by 13 bases; junction bases not matched to a gene: 6. CDR1 is MNHNY and CDR2 is SVGAGI in the germline V gene (reference sequence). As DNA, the CDR3 is TGTGCCAGCAGTTACCGGGGACTAGCGGCCGGGTACTTC. It codes for CASSYRGLAAGYF.

In its sample, this clone was seen a few times. The chain links TRBV27 to TRBJ1-1, with D maybe TRBD1 (6 bases). This CDR3 has 12 residues. Trimming shortened V by 4 bases and J by 8 bases, and 11 bases separated the two germline ends. Germline lookup yields CDR1 MNHEY and CDR2 SMNVEV (reference sequence). The CDR3 DNA reads as TGTGCCAGCAGTTCCCAAGGGGGAGAAGCTTTCTTT. Its protein product is CASSSQGGEAFF.

In its sample, this clone was seen once. The chain links TRBV18 to TRBJ1-1; TRBD1 agrees at 8 bases. Unmatched junction bases numbered 4, after V lost 3 bases and J lost 1 base. This CDR3 contains 15 residues. The germline CDR1 and CDR2 sequences are KGHSH and LQKENI. In nucleotides, the CDR3 is TGTGCCAGCTCACCGAACAGGGGGGGGAACACTGAAGCTTTCTTT. It translates to CASSPNRGGNTEAFF.

V is TRBV3-1 (or the pseudogene TRBV3-2) and J is TRBJ1-1; TRBD1 might be the D (6 bases). V was trimmed by 3 bases and J by 0 bases, leaving 11 bases between them. Germline V gives CDR1 LGHDT, CDR2 YNNKEL (reference sequence). The CDR3 totals 15 residues. CDR3 amino acids: CASSHSDRMNTEAFF. DNA for the CDR3: TGTGCCAGCAGCCATTCCGACAGGATGAACACTGAAGCTTTCTTT.

The chain links TRBV27 to TRBJ1-3, with D perhaps TRBD1 (6 bases). Germline assignment: CDR1 MNHEY and CDR2 SMNVEV (reference sequence). Between the trimmed V and J ends, which lost 0 bases and 2 bases, there was a span of 8 bases. The CDR3 length is 15 residues. CDR3 nucleotide sequence: TGTGCCAGCAGTTTATCGGGGGCCGCTGGAAACACCATATATTTT. It codes for CASSLSGAAGNTIYF.

V gene TRBV11-2 combines with J gene TRBJ1-6; TRBD1 matches at 8 bases. Germline V lookup: CDR1 SGHAT, CDR2 FQNNGV. The CDR3 is made up of 17 amino acids. V gave up 5 bases and J gave up 6 bases; unmatched junction bases: 12. The CDR3: CASSPETGEGVNSPLHF. The CDR3 bases are TGTGCCAGCAGCCCAGAGACAGGGGAGGGGGTTAATTCACCCCTCCACTTT.

The genes are TRBV14 and TRBJ2-1, with D unresolved. The CDR3 extends over 12 amino acids. Germline V lookup: CDR1 SGHDN, CDR2 FVKESK. The V gene lost 2 bases and the J gene lost 10 bases, with 9 bases spanning the gap. CDR3 in amino acids: CASSQNQIEQFF. The CDR3 DNA follows: TGTGCCAGCAGCCAAAACCAGATAGAGCAGTTCTTC.

This clone was seen a few times. The rearrangement links TRBV6-2 or TRBV6-3 to TRBJ2-2; TRBD1 is a possible D gene (5 bases). CDR1 MNHEY and CDR2 SVGEGT come from the germline V gene. This CDR3 region has 17 residues. V dropped 5 bases and J dropped 3 bases, with 19 bases sitting between them. This chain's CDR3 is CASSPRASARDTGELFF. The CDR3 nucleotides read TGTGCCAGCAGTCCCCGGGCGTCAGCCAGGGACACCGGGGAGCTGTTTTTT.

The gene calls are TRBV6-2 or TRBV6-3 and TRBJ1-1, with 9 bases that match TRBD1. The trim removed 2 bases at V and 4 bases at J, leaving 2 bases unmatched. CDR1 and CDR2 (germline): MNHEY, SVGEGT. CDR3 length: 14 amino acids. The chain's CDR3 is CASSYKQGATEAFF. CDR3 bases: TGTGCCAGCAGTTACAAACAGGGGGCCACTGAAGCTTTCTTT.

This clone was detected once. The chain is built from TRBV19 and TRBJ2-5; D gene ambiguous. Germline assignment: CDR1 LNHDA and CDR2 SQIVND (reference sequence). The CDR3 has 15 residues. V lost 3 bases and J 5 bases, leaving 16 bases between the germline ends. The CDR3 bases are TGTGCCAGTAGTATCAGTGGATGGGCCCGGGAGACCCAGTACTTC. Protein product: CASSISGWARETQYF.

V is TRBV6-2 or TRBV6-3 and J is TRBJ2-3; unclear D gene. Germline V gives CDR1 MNHEY, CDR2 SVGEGT. V lost 5 bases, J lost 6 bases, and 21 bases lay in between. The CDR3 contains 16 residues. The CDR3 coding sequence is TGTGCCAGCAGTAACGCGGCTCGGTTACCCCTGGATACGCAGTATTTT. Translation gives CASSNAARLPLDTQYF.

V gene TRBV2 combines with J gene TRBJ2-1, with TRBD2 as a possible D gene (6 bases). CDR3 size: 16 residues. Germline CDR1 and CDR2: SNHLY and FYNNEI. V was pared by 3 bases and J by 8 bases, with 20 bases between. CDR3 loop: CASSEGGRRWIHEQFF. DNA of the CDR3: TGTGCCAGCAGTGAGGGAGGACGCCGCTGGATCCATGAGCAGTTCTTC. Looking up the rest from reference TRBV2 and TRBJ2-1 gives the full variable domain: EPEVTQTPSHQVTQMGQEVILRCVPISNHLYFYWYRQILGQKVEFLVSFYNNEISEKSEIFDDQFSVERPDGSNFTLKIRSTKLEDSAMYFCASSEGGRRWIHEQFFGPGTRLTVL.

As DNA, the CDR3 is TGCGCCAGCAAAGGGGGCAGGGACACCGGGGAGCTGTTTTTT. Translating gives CASKGGRDTGELFF. The chain has TRBV5-1 and TRBJ2-2, with TRBD1 matching over 7 bases. Germline CDR1 is SGHRS and CDR2 is YFSETQ. The CDR3 covers 14 residues. The V gene end was trimmed by 6 bases and the J gene end by 3 bases; junction bases not matched to a gene: 5.

The chain carries TRBV27 and TRBJ2-7, with TRBD2 matching 10 bases. In germline, CDR1 is MNHEY, CDR2 SMNVEV (reference sequence). The V segment lost 6 bases and the J segment 5 bases; nucleotides outside the gene matches: 16. This CDR3 is built from 17 residues. This CDR3 reads CASRHMTSGPTGHEQYF. The CDR3 region has the DNA TGTGCCAGCAGACACATGACTAGCGGGCCGACTGGGCACGAGCAGTACTTC.

This chain links TRBV3-1 (or the pseudogene TRBV3-2) with TRBJ2-1; 9 bases map to TRBD2. Germline CDR1 is LGHDT and CDR2 is YNNKEL (reference sequence). J gave up 5 bases and V 0 bases, and 5 bases lay outside the gene matches. The CDR3 runs 16 residues. The CDR3 reads CASSQEAGGANNEQFF. CDR3 bases: TGTGCCAGCAGCCAAGAAGCGGGGGGCGCAAACAATGAGCAGTTCTTC.

With respect to this clone: At one end the junction does not follow the germline gene, possibly because of a read error. The chain recombines TRBV4-1 with TRBJ1-1; TRBD1 agrees at 7 bases. The V gene's germline CDR1 is MGHRA and CDR2 YSYEKL. The CDR3 totals 13 residues. The CDR3 bases are TGCGCGAGCAAGGGGGCAATAAATGGTGAAGCTTTCTTT. It encodes CASKGAINGEAFF.

This clone has only one observation. This chain uses TRBV18 with TRBJ2-2; D possibly corresponds to TRBD2 (5 bases). Germline V gene sequence: CDR1 KGHSH, CDR2 LQKENI. This CDR3 comprises 15 residues. V was pared by 2 bases and J by 2 bases, with 9 bases between. Written as DNA, the CDR3 is TGTGCCAGCTCACCAAGGACTTCCAACACCGGGGAGCTGTTTTTT. This translates into CASSPRTSNTGELFF.

The gene calls are TRBV2 and TRBJ2-1; 8 nucleotides align to TRBD1. The CDR3 is made up of 14 amino acids. Trimming removed 7 bases from V and 2 bases from J; junction bases left unmatched: 4. Germline CDR1 reads SNHLY; CDR2 reads FYNNEI. The CDR3: CASNTGGTYNEQFF. CDR3 sequence (DNA): TGTGCCAGCAATACAGGGGGTACCTACAATGAGCAGTTCTTC.

The CDR3, as DNA: TGTGCCAGCAAGGGGAGCGGGGGGGCCTGGGAGACCCAGTACTTC. Translating gives CASKGSGGAWETQYF. The V gene is TRBV2, the J gene TRBJ2-5, with 10 positions matching TRBD2. J gave up 5 bases and V 7 bases, and 10 bases lay outside the gene matches. Germline V lookup: CDR1 SNHLY, CDR2 FYNNEI. CDR3 size: 15 residues.